What follows are 28 T cell receptor beta chains derived from one specimen sequenced in a study of OX40 agonist ivuxolimab in advanced cancers. Produced via immunoSEQ multiplex PCR; TCRdb's table is partial and in-frame only. The sample holds about 54,000 clones, approximately 85% seen once. Sequenced here: CD4+ or CD8+ T cells sorted from blood, sampled in a trial of the OX40 agonist ivuxolimab. These receptors all stem from an adult with an advanced solid tumor such as melanoma, head and neck, liver or kidney cancer.

This chain connects TRBV5-1 to TRBJ2-6; D may correspond to TRBD1 or TRBD2 (5 bases each). Trimming took off 2 bases at V and 0 bases at J, with 6 bases between the two ends. The CDR3 is made up of 15 amino acids. The germline gives CDR1 SGHRS, CDR2 YFSETQ. The CDR3, as DNA: TGCGCCAGCAGCTTCGGGGCCTCTGGGGCCAACGTCCTGACTTTC. Its translation is CASSFGASGANVLTF.

A note on this clone: The sample holds other DNA sequences that translate to the same CDR3. The chain joins TRBV5-1 to TRBJ2-7, with D perhaps being TRBD1 or TRBD2 (5 bases each). The germline V gene encodes CDR1 SGHRS and CDR2 YFSETQ. This CDR3 has 12 residues. Trimming removed 4 bases from V and 7 bases from J, with 12 bases in between. The CDR3 sequence is CASSRDGYEQYF. In nucleotides, the CDR3 is TGCGCCAGCAGCAGGGACGGCTATGAGCAGTACTTC.

The J gene is TRBJ1-2, the V gene TRBV6-6, with D hard to call. CDR3 size: 13 residues. With 2 bases removed from V and 0 bases from J, the gap between germline ends came to 4 bases. Germline V gene sequence: CDR1 MNHNY, CDR2 SVGAGI (reference sequence). CDR3 DNA sequence: TGTGCCAGCAGTTACGAGCCTAACTATGGCTACACCTTC. The encoded protein is CASSYEPNYGYTF.

This chain connects TRBV11-3 to TRBJ1-5; D uncertain. Germline CDR1 reads SGHNT; CDR2 reads YENEEA. The CDR3 loop spans 13 amino acids. Trimming took 1 base from V and 3 from J, leaving 4 bases between them. The DNA of the CDR3 is TGTGCCAGCAGCTTAGCCCTCAATCAGCCCCAGCATTTT. Its protein is CASSLALNQPQHF.

The V gene is TRBV27, the J gene TRBJ2-7; no definite D call. Germline V gene data show CDR1 as MNHEY and CDR2 as SMNVEV (reference sequence). V was cut by 2 bases and J by 4 bases, with 12 bases left in between. The CDR3 totals 14 residues. The CDR3 coding sequence is TGTGCCAGCAGTTTAGGGCTGCCTCTATACGAGCAGTACTTC. Translation gives CASSLGLPLYEQYF.

The chain employs TRBV7-9 and TRBJ1-2; 7 bases line up with TRBD1. The CDR3 loop spans 15 amino acids. Germline CDR1 and CDR2: SEHNR and FQNEAQ (reference sequence). Trimming removed 4 bases from V and 9 bases from J; junction bases left unmatched: 14. The DNA for the CDR3 is TGTGCCAGCAGCTCCCAGGGGGGTAGGGGGCCGAGCTACACCTTC. Translation: CASSSQGGRGPSYTF.

The V call is TRBV5-1, the J call TRBJ2-1; no reliable D call. CDR1 and CDR2 from the germline V gene are SGHRS and YFSETQ. Trimming removed 0 bases at V and 4 bases at J, with 8 bases between. The CDR3 spans 14 residues. CDR3 nucleotides: TGCGCCAGCAGCTTGGGGGGATTATACAATGAGCAGTTCTTC. Translated, it gives CASSLGGLYNEQFF.

The chain recombines TRBV12-5 with TRBJ2-1; maybe TRBD2 (6 bases). The ends were cut back, 3 bases at V and 0 bases at J, with 24 bases in the middle. The germline V gene has CDR1 LGHNT and CDR2 FRNRAP. The CDR3 covers 20 residues. CDR3: CASGLGAAGSGILSYNEQFF. DNA of the CDR3: TGTGCTAGTGGTTTAGGGGCTGCGGGATCCGGCATCCTCTCCTACAATGAGCAGTTCTTC.

This chain links TRBV7-9 with TRBJ2-3, with TRBD2 matching over 9 bases. V shed 5 bases and J 2 bases; nucleotides not matched to a gene: 2. The CDR3 has 14 residues. The V gene's germline CDR1 is SEHNR and CDR2 FQNEAQ (reference sequence). CDR3 in DNA: TGTGCCAGCAGCCCTAGCGGGAACACAGATACGCAGTATTTT. Its protein product is CASSPSGNTDTQYF.

The chain is built from TRBV5-6 and TRBJ2-7; no firm D call. Trimming removed 4 bases from V and 7 bases from J, with 9 bases in between. Germline V gives CDR1 SGHDT, CDR2 YYEEEE. This CDR3 contains 11 residues. The CDR3 nucleotides are TGTGCCAGCAGCCTTTTTGCGGAGCAGTACTTC. Translating gives CASSLFAEQYF.

The chain joins TRBV5-6 to TRBJ2-3; 10 nucleotides line up with TRBD2. The CDR3 runs 16 residues. The J segment lost 2 bases and the V segment lost 2 bases, leaving 5 bases of the junction unmatched. CDR1 and CDR2 (germline): SGHDT, YYEEEE. In DNA, the CDR3 is TGTGCCAGCAGCTTATTACTAGCGGGAACCACAGATACGCAGTATTTT. It is translated as CASSLLLAGTTDTQYF.

This clone occurred once. V is TRBV19 and J is TRBJ1-3; TRBD1 is a possible D gene (5 bases). Trimming pared 5 bases from V and 0 bases from J, leaving 14 bases between. Per the germline V gene, CDR1 is LNHDA and CDR2 is SQIVND (reference sequence). The CDR3 loop spans 16 amino acids. The CDR3 loop reads CASSAGPLYSGNTIYF. CDR3 coding DNA: TGTGCCAGTAGTGCAGGGCCCCTCTACTCTGGAAACACCATATATTTT.

The V gene is TRBV5-4, the J gene TRBJ1-1; TRBD1 agrees at 9 bases. Germline assignment: CDR1 SGHNT and CDR2 YYREEE (reference sequence). This CDR3 region has 15 residues. The ends lost 6 bases at V and 2 bases at J; junction bases unmatched: 8. The CDR3 bases are TGTGCCAGCAAGAGGACAGGGGCTTCAAACACTGAAGCTTTCTTT. It encodes CASKRTGASNTEAFF.

The chain uses TRBV11-3 and TRBJ2-7; D is possibly TRBD1 or TRBD2 (6 bases each). V was clipped by 1 base and J by 7 bases, with 14 bases between them. Germline CDR1 reads SGHNT; CDR2 reads YENEEA. CDR3 length equals 14 residues. CDR3 nucleotide sequence: TGTGCCAGCAGCTTAGGCGGGACAACGGGTGAGCAGTACTTC. It is translated as CASSLGGTTGEQYF.

Remarks on this clone: This specimen includes other DNA sequences encoding the same CDR3. The chain is built from TRBV18 and TRBJ1-4, with D perhaps TRBD1 (6 bases). Per the germline V gene, CDR1 is KGHSH and CDR2 is LQKENI. The CDR3 totals 15 residues. Trimming cost V 5 bases and J 4 bases, with 14 bases left between them. The CDR3 reads CASSRRQEINEKLFF. The CDR3 coding sequence is TGTGCCAGCTCAAGACGACAGGAGATTAATGAAAAACTGTTTTTT.

V gene TRBV30 combines with J gene TRBJ2-4; either TRBD1 or TRBD2 may supply D (5 bases each). V was trimmed by 1 base and J by 0 bases, leaving 10 bases between them. Germline V lookup: CDR1 GTSNPN, CDR2 SVGIG (reference sequence). The CDR3 has 15 residues. In DNA, the CDR3 is TGTGCCTGGAGTGATCGGGGCTTAGCCAAAAACATTCAGTACTTC. Amino acid sequence: CAWSDRGLAKNIQYF.

This chain uses TRBV15 with TRBJ2-5; D ambiguous. CDR3 length equals 15 residues. The germline CDR1 and CDR2 sequences are LNHNV and YYDKDF (reference sequence). The V end lost 1 base, the J end lost 1 base, and 10 bases lay between the germline ends. The CDR3 DNA reads TGTGCCACCAGCAGAGGATTGGCGGTCCAAGAGACCCAGTACTTC. Translating it yields CATSRGLAVQETQYF.

The chain has TRBV28 and TRBJ2-3; TRBD1 matches 7 bases. The V and J ends lost 9 bases and 2 bases, in that order; junction bases with no gene match: 5. This CDR3 region has 13 residues. Germline V gene lookup returns CDR1 MDHEN and CDR2 SYDVKM. The CDR3 here is CASRDSTTDTQYF. The CDR3 nucleotides are TGTGCCAGTCGGGACAGCACCACAGATACGCAGTATTTT. The full variable domain, rest sourced from reference TRBV28 and TRBJ2-3, is DVKVTQSSRYLVKRTGEKVFLECVQDMDHENMFWYRQDPGLGLRLIYFSYDVKMKEKGDIPEGYSVSREKKERFSLILESASTNQTSMYLCASRDSTTDTQYFGPGTRLTVL.

This chain uses TRBV15 with TRBJ1-5, with 9 bases lining up with TRBD1. Trimming cost V 4 bases and J 3 bases; bases outside gene matches: 7. Germline V lookup: CDR1 LNHNV, CDR2 YYDKDF (reference sequence). CDR3 length equals 16 residues. The CDR3 sequence: CATSTEDRGHNQPQHF. As DNA, the CDR3 is TGTGCCACCAGCACCGAGGACAGGGGTCACAATCAGCCCCAGCATTTT.

CDR3 coding DNA: TGCGCCAGCAGCTTGGCAGGGTACAGAACAGATACGCAGTATTTT. This translates into CASSLAGYRTDTQYF. The chain is built from TRBV5-1 and TRBJ2-3; perhaps TRBD1 as D (5 bases). V lost 0 bases and J 3 bases, leaving 11 bases between the germline ends. Per the germline V gene, CDR1 is SGHRS and CDR2 is YFSETQ. This CDR3 spans 15 amino acids.

The chain combines TRBV30 with TRBJ2-6; TRBD2 might be the D (6 bases). Trimming pared 8 bases from V and 3 bases from J, leaving 11 bases between. This CDR3 is built from 13 residues. From germline, CDR1 is GTSNPN and CDR2 SVGIG (reference sequence). This CDR3 reads CARGRNGANVLTF. Here the CDR3 DNA reads TGTGCCCGAGGGAGGAATGGGGCCAACGTCCTGACTTTC.

CDR3 bases: TGTGCCAGTCAATCTGTAGCGGGCAGGCCCCAGCATTTT. Translating it yields CASQSVAGRPQHF. This chain connects TRBV19 to TRBJ1-5; D is undetermined. CDR1 and CDR2 from the germline V gene are LNHDA and SQIVND (reference sequence). This CDR3 spans 13 amino acids. V gave up 8 bases and J gave up 9 bases, with 17 bases separating them.

The V and J genes are TRBV10-3 and TRBJ1-1; 8 bases map to TRBD1. Germline CDR1 ENHRY, CDR2 SYGVKD. The ends lost 4 bases at V and 3 bases at J; junction bases unmatched: 7. CDR3 length equals 15 residues. CDR3 in amino acids: CAISGTGPSDTEAFF. CDR3 bases: TGTGCCATCAGTGGGACAGGGCCCTCGGACACTGAAGCTTTCTTT.

The chain recombines TRBV5-4 with TRBJ1-2; D gene ambiguous. V shed 4 bases and J shed 5 bases, with 15 bases lying between them. CDR1 and CDR2 from the germline V gene are SGHNT and YYREEE (reference sequence). The CDR3 has 14 amino acids. The CDR3 loop is CASSTTGLPYGYTF. The CDR3 region has the DNA TGTGCCAGCAGCACAACCGGGTTACCGTATGGCTACACCTTC. The complete variable domain, with remaining parts taken from reference TRBV5-4 and TRBJ1-2, reads ETGVTQSPTHLIKTRGQQVTLRCSSQSGHNTVSWYQQALGQGPQFIFQYYREEENGRGNFPPRFSGLQFPNYSSELNVNALELDDSALYLCASSTTGLPYGYTFGSGTRLTVV.

The genes are TRBV7-9 and TRBJ1-2; possibly TRBD1 for D (5 bases). This CDR3 contains 17 residues. Trimming cost V 4 bases and J 8 bases, with 26 bases left between them. Germline V lookup: CDR1 SEHNR, CDR2 FQNEAQ (reference sequence). As DNA, the CDR3 is TGTGCCAGCAGCTCCAGTGGACCCCAACAGGTCCGTCGAGGCTACACCTTC. As protein: CASSSSGPQQVRRGYTF. Full variable domain (outside the CDR3, taken from reference TRBV7-9 and TRBJ1-2): DTGVSQNPRHKITKRGQNVTFRCDPISEHNRLYWYRQTLGQGPEFLTYFQNEAQLEKSRLLSDRFSAERPKGSFSTLEIQRTEQGDSAMYLCASSSSGPQQVRRGYTFGSGTRLTVV.

The V call is TRBV5-6, the J call TRBJ2-3; D ambiguous. Trimming pared 5 bases from V and 2 bases from J, leaving 27 bases between. The CDR3 totals 19 residues. CDR1 and CDR2 from the germline V gene are SGHDT and YYEEEE. The CDR3 coding sequence is TGTGCCAGCAGATGGGTGAGACTCTATGTGTGGTCCCTCACAGATACGCAGTATTTT. Translated, it gives CASRWVRLYVWSLTDTQYF.

The chain uses TRBV11-2 and TRBJ2-7, with 9 bases that match TRBD2. CDR3 length: 15 amino acids. Trimming removed 5 bases from V and 4 bases from J; junction bases left unmatched: 9. CDR1 and CDR2 from the germline V gene are SGHAT and FQNNGV. Here the CDR3 reads CASSPAPGLAYEQYF. The CDR3 DNA reads TGTGCCAGCAGCCCAGCCCCGGGACTAGCTTACGAGCAGTACTTC.

J is TRBJ2-1 and V is TRBV27; 8 nucleotides agree with TRBD2. Germline V gene lookup returns CDR1 MNHEY and CDR2 SMNVEV (reference sequence). V lost 5 bases to trimming and J lost 7 bases; unmatched junction nucleotides: 10. This CDR3 has 15 residues. Written as DNA, the CDR3 is TGTGCCAGCAGTCCGAGACTAGCGCCGCAAAATGAGCAGTTCTTC. It codes for CASSPRLAPQNEQFF.